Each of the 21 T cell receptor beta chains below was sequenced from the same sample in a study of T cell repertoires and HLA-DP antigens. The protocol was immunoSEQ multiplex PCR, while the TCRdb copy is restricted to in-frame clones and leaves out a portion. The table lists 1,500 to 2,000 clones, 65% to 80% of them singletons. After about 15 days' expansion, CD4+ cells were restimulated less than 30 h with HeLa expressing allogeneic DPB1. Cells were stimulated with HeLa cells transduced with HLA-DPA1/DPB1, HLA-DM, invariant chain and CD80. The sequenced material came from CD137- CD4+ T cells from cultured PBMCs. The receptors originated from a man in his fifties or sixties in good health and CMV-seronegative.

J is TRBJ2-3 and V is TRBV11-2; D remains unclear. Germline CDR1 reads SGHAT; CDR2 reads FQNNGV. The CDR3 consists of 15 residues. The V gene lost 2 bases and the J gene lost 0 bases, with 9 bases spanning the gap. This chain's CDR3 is CASSLIQRSTDTQYF. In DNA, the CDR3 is TGTGCCAGCAGCTTAATACAGCGTAGCACAGATACGCAGTATTTT. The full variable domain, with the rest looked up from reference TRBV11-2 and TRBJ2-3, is EAGVAQSPRYKIIEKRQSVAFWCNPISGHATLYWYQQILGQGPKLLIQFQNNGVVDDSQLPKDRFSAERLKGVDSTLKIQPAKLEDSAVYLCASSLIQRSTDTQYFGPGTRLTVL.

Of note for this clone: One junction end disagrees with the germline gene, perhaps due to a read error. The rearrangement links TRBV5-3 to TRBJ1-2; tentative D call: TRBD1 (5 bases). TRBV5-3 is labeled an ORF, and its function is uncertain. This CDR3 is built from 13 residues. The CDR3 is CASSFTGSGGYTF. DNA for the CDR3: TGTGCCAGCAGCTTTACAGGATCGGGTGGCTACACCTTC.

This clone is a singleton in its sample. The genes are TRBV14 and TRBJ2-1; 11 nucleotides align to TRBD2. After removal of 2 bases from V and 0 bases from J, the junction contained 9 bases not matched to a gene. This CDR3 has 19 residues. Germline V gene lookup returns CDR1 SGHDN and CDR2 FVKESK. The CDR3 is CASSQRGASGRSSYNEQFF. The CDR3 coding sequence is TGTGCCAGCAGCCAACGGGGTGCTAGCGGGAGGAGCTCCTACAATGAGCAGTTCTTC.

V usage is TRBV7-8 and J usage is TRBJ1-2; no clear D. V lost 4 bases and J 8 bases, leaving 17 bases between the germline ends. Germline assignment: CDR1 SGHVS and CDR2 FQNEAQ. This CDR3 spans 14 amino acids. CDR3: CASSSRTAQGGYTF. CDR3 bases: TGTGCCAGCAGCTCCCGGACGGCCCAAGGAGGCTACACCTTC.

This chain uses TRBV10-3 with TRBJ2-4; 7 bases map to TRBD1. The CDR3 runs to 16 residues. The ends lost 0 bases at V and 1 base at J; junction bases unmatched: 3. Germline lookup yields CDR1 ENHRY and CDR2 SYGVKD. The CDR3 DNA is TGTGCCATCAGTGAGTCAGGGGGCCCGGCCAAAAACATTCAGTACTTC. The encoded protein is CAISESGGPAKNIQYF.

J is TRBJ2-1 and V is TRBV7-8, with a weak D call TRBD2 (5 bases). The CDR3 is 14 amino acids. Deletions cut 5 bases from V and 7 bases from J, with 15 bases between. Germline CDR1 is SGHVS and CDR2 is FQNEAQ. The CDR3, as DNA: TGTGCCAGCAGCGAGAGACGGATAGCGAATGAGCAGTTCTTC. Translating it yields CASSERRIANEQFF.

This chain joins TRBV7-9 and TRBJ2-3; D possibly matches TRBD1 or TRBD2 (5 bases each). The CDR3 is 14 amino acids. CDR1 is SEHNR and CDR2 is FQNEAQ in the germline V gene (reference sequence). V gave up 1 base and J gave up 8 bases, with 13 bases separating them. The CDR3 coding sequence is TGTGCCAGCAGCTTAGACTCACTGGGGGTTACGCAGTATTTT. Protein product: CASSLDSLGVTQYF.

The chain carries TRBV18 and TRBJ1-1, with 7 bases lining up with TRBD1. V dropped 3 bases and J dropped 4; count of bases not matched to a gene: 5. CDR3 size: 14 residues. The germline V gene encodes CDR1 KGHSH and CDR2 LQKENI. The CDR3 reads CASSPGQDGTEAFF. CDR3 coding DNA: TGTGCCAGCTCACCTGGACAGGACGGCACTGAAGCTTTCTTT.

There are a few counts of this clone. The CDR3 spells CASTDRQGGNEQFF. The CDR3 DNA is TGTGCCAGCACAGACAGGCAAGGGGGCAATGAGCAGTTCTTC. The chain is built from TRBV5-4 and TRBJ2-1; D might be TRBD1 (6 bases). Per the germline V gene, CDR1 is SGHNT and CDR2 is YYREEE (reference sequence). The CDR3 spans 14 residues. Trimming removed 6 bases at V and 6 bases at J, with 16 bases between.

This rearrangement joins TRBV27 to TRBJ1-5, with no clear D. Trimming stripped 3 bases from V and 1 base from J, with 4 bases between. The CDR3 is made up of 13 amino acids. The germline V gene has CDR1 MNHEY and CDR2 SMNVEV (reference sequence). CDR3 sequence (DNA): TGTGCCAGCAGTTTCCAGAGCAATCAGCCCCAGCATTTT. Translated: CASSFQSNQPQHF.

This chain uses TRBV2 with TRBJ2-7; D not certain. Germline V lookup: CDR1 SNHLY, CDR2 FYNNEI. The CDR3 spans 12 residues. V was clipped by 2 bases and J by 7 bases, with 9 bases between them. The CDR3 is CASSETLGEQYF. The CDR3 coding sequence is TGTGCCAGCAGTGAAACCCTCGGGGAGCAGTACTTC.

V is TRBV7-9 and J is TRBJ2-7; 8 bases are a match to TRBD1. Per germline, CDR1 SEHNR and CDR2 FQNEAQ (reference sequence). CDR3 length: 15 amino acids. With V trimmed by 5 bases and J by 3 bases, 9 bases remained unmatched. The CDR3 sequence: CASSVAGTGFYEQYF. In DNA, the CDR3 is TGTGCCAGCAGCGTGGCCGGGACAGGTTTCTACGAGCAGTACTTC. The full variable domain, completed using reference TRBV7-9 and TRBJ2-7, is DTGVSQNPRHKITKRGQNVTFRCDPISEHNRLYWYRQTLGQGPEFLTYFQNEAQLEKSRLLSDRFSAERPKGSFSTLEIQRTEQGDSAMYLCASSVAGTGFYEQYFGPGTRLTVT.

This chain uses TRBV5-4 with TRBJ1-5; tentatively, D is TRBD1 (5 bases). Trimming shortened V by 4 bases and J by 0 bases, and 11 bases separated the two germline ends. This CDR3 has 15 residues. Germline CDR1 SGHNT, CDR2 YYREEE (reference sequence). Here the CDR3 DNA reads TGTGCCAGCAGCGGGGGACGGGATAGCAATCAGCCCCAGCATTTT. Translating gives CASSGGRDSNQPQHF.

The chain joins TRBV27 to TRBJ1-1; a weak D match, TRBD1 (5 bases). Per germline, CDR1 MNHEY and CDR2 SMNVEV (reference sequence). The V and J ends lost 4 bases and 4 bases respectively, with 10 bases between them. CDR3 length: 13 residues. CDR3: CASSSPGGTEAFF. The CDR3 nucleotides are TGTGCCAGCAGTTCTCCGGGGGGCACTGAAGCTTTCTTT.

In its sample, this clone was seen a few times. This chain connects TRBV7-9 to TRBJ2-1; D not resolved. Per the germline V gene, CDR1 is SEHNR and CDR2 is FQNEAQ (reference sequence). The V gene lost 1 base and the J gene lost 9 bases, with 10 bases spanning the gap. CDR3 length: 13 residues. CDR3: CASSLGRIAEQFF. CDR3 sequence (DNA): TGTGCCAGCAGCTTAGGGAGAATTGCTGAGCAGTTCTTC.

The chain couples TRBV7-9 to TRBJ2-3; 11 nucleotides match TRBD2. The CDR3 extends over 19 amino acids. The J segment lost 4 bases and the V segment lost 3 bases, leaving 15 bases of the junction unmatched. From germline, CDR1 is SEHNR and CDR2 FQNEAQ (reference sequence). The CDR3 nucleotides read TGTGCCAGCAGCTTTCCGAAGCTAGCGGGAGGCTGGCGGGCAGATACGCAGTATTTT. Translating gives CASSFPKLAGGWRADTQYF.

The CDR3 nucleotides read TGTGCCAGCAGAGAAAATGGGGGGGGGACGCGACTAGCGGGAGATCGTGGGGATACGCAGTATTTT. Translated, it gives CASRENGGGTRLAGDRGDTQYF. The chain is built from TRBV27 and TRBJ2-3; TRBD2 matches at 12 bases. V was clipped by 6 bases and J by 6 bases; unmatched bases: 28. The germline CDR1 and CDR2 sequences are MNHEY and SMNVEV (reference sequence). The CDR3 consists of 22 residues.

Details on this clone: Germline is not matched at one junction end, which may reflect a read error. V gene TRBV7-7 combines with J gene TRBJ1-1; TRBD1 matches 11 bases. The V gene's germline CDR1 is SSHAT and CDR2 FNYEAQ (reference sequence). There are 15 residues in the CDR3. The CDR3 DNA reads TGCGCCAGCAGCCAATGGGGACAGGGGGGAACTGAAGCTTTCTTT. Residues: CASSQWGQGGTEAFF.

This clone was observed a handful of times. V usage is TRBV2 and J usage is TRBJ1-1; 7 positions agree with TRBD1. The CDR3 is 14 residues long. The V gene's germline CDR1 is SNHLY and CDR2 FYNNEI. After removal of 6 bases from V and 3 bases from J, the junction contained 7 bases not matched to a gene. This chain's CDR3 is CASRMTGRDTEAFF. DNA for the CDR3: TGTGCCAGCAGGATGACAGGGAGGGACACTGAAGCTTTCTTT. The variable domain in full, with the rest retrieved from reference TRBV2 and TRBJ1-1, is EPEVTQTPSHQVTQMGQEVILRCVPISNHLYFYWYRQILGQKVEFLVSFYNNEISEKSEIFDDQFSVERPDGSNFTLKIRSTKLEDSAMYFCASRMTGRDTEAFFGQGTRLTVV.

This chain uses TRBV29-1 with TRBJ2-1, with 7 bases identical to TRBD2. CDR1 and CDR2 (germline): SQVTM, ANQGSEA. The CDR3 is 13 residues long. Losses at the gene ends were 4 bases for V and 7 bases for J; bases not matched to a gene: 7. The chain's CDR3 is CSVGKRGWNEQFF. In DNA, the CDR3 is TGCAGCGTTGGGAAGCGGGGTTGGAATGAGCAGTTCTTC.

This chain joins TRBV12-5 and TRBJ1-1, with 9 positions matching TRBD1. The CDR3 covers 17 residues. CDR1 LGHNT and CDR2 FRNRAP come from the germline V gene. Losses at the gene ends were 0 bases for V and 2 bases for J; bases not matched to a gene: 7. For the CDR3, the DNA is TGTGCTAGTGGTTTGGTAGACAGGGGGAGGCTAAACACTGAAGCTTTCTTT. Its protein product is CASGLVDRGRLNTEAFF. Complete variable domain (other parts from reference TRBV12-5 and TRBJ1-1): DARVTQTPRHKVTEMGQEVTMRCQPILGHNTVFWYRQTMMQGLELLAYFRNRAPLDDSGMPKDRFSAEMPDATLATLKIQPSEPRDSAVYFCASGLVDRGRLNTEAFFGQGTRLTVV.